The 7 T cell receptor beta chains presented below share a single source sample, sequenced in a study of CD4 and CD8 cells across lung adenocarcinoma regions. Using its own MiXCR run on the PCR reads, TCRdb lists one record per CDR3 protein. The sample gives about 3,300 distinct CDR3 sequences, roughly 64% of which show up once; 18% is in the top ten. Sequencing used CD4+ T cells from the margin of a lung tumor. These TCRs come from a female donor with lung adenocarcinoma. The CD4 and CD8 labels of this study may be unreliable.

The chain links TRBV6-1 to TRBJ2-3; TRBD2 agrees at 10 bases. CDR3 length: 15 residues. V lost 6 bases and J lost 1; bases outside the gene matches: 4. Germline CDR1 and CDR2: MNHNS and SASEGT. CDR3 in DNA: TGTGCCAGCAGCAATCTAGCGGGAGGCACAGATACGCAGTATTTT. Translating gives CASSNLAGGTDTQYF.

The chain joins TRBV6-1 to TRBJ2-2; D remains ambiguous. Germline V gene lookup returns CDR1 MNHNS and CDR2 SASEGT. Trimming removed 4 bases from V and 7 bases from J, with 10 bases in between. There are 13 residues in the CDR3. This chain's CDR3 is CASSAQSVGELFF. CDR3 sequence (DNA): TGTGCCAGCAGTGCACAGTCAGTCGGGGAGCTGTTTTTT.

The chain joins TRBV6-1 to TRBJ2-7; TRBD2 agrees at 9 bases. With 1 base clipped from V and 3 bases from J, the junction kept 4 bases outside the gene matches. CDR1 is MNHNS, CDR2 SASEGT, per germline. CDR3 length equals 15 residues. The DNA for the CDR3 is TGTGCCAGCAGTGAAGGGCTAGCGGGAAACTACGAGCAGTACTTC. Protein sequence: CASSEGLAGNYEQYF.

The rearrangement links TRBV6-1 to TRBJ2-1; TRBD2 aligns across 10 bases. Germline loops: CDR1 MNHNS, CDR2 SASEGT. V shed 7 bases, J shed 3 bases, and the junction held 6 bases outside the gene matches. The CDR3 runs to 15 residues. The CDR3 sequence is CASTPASGGYNEQFF. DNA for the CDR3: TGTGCCAGCACCCCAGCTAGCGGGGGCTACAATGAGCAGTTCTTC.

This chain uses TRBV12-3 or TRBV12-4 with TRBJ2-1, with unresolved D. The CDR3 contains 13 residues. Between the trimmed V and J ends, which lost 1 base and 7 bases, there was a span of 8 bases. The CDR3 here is CASSLGGVNEQFF. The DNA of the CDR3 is TGTGCCAGCAGTTTAGGCGGCGTGAATGAGCAGTTCTTC.

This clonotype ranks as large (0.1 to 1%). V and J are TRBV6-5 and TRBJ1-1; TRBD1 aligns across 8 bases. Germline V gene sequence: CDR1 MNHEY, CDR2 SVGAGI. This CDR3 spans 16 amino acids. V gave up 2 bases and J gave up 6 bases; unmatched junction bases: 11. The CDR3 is CASSYSPTGVIPEAFF. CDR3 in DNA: TGTGCCAGCAGTTACAGCCCGACAGGGGTAATCCCTGAAGCTTTCTTT.

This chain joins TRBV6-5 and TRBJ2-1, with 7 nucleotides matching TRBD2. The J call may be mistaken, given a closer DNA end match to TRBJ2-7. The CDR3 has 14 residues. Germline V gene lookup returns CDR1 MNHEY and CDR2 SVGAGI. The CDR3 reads CASSSWGGGPEQYF. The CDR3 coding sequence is TGTGCCAGCAGTTCTTGGGGGGGAGGGCCCGAGCAGTACTTC.